This T cell receptor beta chain emerged from a study of radiation and T cells in renal cell carcinoma. Notes on the study in general: In blood, top tumor clones expanded by 2 weeks, shrinking by 4. Without pretreatment biopsies, baseline tumor clonotype presence was undetermined.

Notes on this clone: The antigen remains undetermined.

Profiling relied on immunoSEQ multiplex PCR, and the TCRdb table lists in-frame clones only, not all of them. The sample comprises fewer than 200,000 clones, about 87% of which are singletons, and 10% to 12% rests with the top ten. The time point was: blood 4 weeks post-SBRT, at nephrectomy. Treatment indicated: 15 Gy SBRT to primary tumor, nephrectomy 4 weeks later. Nephrectomy followed 15 Gy stereotactic body radiation by 4 weeks. After SBRT, blood was collected at 2 and 4 weeks, plus baseline. Trimming cost V 4 bases and J 3 bases, with 12 bases left between them. This CDR3 is built from 14 residues. Germline V gives CDR1 KGHSH, CDR2 LQKENI.

This clonotype was obtained from a woman in her forties or fifties with renal cell carcinoma. This chain links TRBV18 with TRBJ2-5, with D tentatively TRBD2 (6 bases). The specimen comprised blood, sampled from a patient whose treatment included radiotherapy and nephrectomy. The CDR3 coding sequence is TGTGCCAGCTCACGAGGGACGGGAGAAGAGACCCAGTACTTC. Translation gives CASSRGTGEETQYF.